A selection of T cell receptor beta chains follows, all from one sample in a study of blood T cell repertoires in COVID-19. Method: immunoSEQ multiplex PCR; TCRdb's copy keeps in-frame clones and lacks some. The sample includes more than 100,000 clones, roughly 80% of them seen just once. The sequenced material came from peripheral blood. These receptors were obtained from a woman between 25 and 40 years old who had recovered from COVID-19. Both conserved end residues are part of each CDR3. The order of the fields is V gene, clone size, D gene, J gene, CDR3 DNA, CDR3 protein. D genes are given only for firm matches. The size field is filled for only some rows; it gives once, few, many or a size class.

V gene: TRBV9; clone size: -; D gene: -; J gene: TRBJ2-3; CDR3 DNA: TGTGCCAGCAGCGTAGGCGGGAGGCCAGGGGGAGATACGCAGTATTTT; CDR3 protein: CASSVGGRPGGDTQYF
V gene: TRBV6-5; clone size: -; D gene: TRBD2; J gene: TRBJ2-7; CDR3 DNA: TGTGCCAGCAGTCGGACTAGCGGGTACGAGCAGTACTTC; CDR3 protein: CASSRTSGYEQYF
V gene: TRBV3-1/TRBV3-2; clone size: few; D gene: TRBD2; J gene: TRBJ2-1; CDR3 DNA: TGTGCCAGCAGCCCTCATAGCGGGGGGCAGTACAATGAGCAGTTCTTC; CDR3 protein: CASSPHSGGQYNEQFF
V gene: TRBV5-5; clone size: -; D gene: TRBD1; J gene: TRBJ2-7; CDR3 DNA: TGTGCCAGCAGCTTCGGACAGGGGGGCCTTTTATCCTACGAGCAGTACTTC; CDR3 protein: CASSFGQGGLLSYEQYF
V gene: TRBV5-1; clone size: -; D gene: -; J gene: TRBJ2-7; CDR3 DNA: TGCGCCAGCAGCATAAGACAGAACTCCTACGAGCAGTACTTC; CDR3 protein: CASSIRQNSYEQYF
V gene: TRBV9; clone size: -; D gene: TRBD2; J gene: TRBJ2-5; CDR3 DNA: TGTGCCAGCAGCGGACGATCGGGGGGACGAGGAGAGACCCAGTACTTC; CDR3 protein: CASSGRSGGRGETQYF
V gene: TRBV6-5; clone size: once; D gene: TRBD2; J gene: TRBJ2-2; CDR3 DNA: TGTGCCACGACTAGCGGGGGTACCGGGGAGCTGTTTTTT; CDR3 protein: CATTSGGTGELFF
V gene: TRBV15; clone size: few; D gene: -; J gene: TRBJ1-6; CDR3 DNA: TGTGCCACCGGGGACACGGGGTTAAATAATTCACCCCTCCACTTT; CDR3 protein: CATGDTGLNNSPLHF
V gene: TRBV19; clone size: -; D gene: TRBD1; J gene: TRBJ1-3; CDR3 DNA: TGTGCCAGTGCTCCGAGGGGGCGTTCTGGAAACACCATATATTTT; CDR3 protein: CASAPRGRSGNTIYF
V gene: TRBV6-2/TRBV6-3; clone size: -; D gene: -; J gene: TRBJ2-2; CDR3 DNA: TGTGCCAGCAGCCACGGTCCCACGGAGCCCACCGGGGAGCTGTTTTTT; CDR3 protein: CASSHGPTEPTGELFF
V gene: TRBV5-1; clone size: -; D gene: -; J gene: TRBJ2-5; CDR3 DNA: TGCGCCAGCAGCCCTCTTGGACTAAGGAAAGAGACCCAGTACTTC; CDR3 protein: CASSPLGLRKETQYF
V gene: TRBV19; clone size: many; D gene: TRBD1; J gene: TRBJ1-5; CDR3 DNA: TGTGCCAGTAGTATTTGGGAACCGGGACAGCGGAGGCAGCCCCAGCATTTT; CDR3 protein: CASSIWEPGQRRQPQHF
V gene: TRBV5-1; clone size: few; D gene: TRBD1; J gene: TRBJ2-7; CDR3 DNA: TGCGCCAGCAGCTTGACAGGGGAGCTAACGTACGAGCAGTACTTC; CDR3 protein: CASSLTGELTYEQYF
V gene: TRBV5-1; clone size: medium-sized; D gene: -; J gene: TRBJ1-1; CDR3 DNA: TGCGCCAGCAGCTCTGGACAGCCGAACACTGAAGCTTTCTTT; CDR3 protein: CASSSGQPNTEAFF
V gene: TRBV5-1; clone size: -; D gene: -; J gene: TRBJ2-5; CDR3 DNA: TGCGCCAGCAGCTTGGGAGACACCCTATTGGAGACCCAGTACTTC; CDR3 protein: CASSLGDTLLETQYF
V gene: TRBV14; clone size: -; D gene: TRBD2; J gene: TRBJ2-1; CDR3 DNA: TGTGCCAGCAGCATCATCACTAGCGGGAGGGCCAATGAGCAGTTCTTC; CDR3 protein: CASSIITSGRANEQFF
V gene: TRBV2; clone size: -; D gene: TRBD1; J gene: TRBJ1-5; CDR3 DNA: TGTGCCAGCAGTGAGGGACAGGGCGAACAGCCCCAGCATTTT; CDR3 protein: CASSEGQGEQPQHF
V gene: TRBV11-2; clone size: -; D gene: TRBD1; J gene: TRBJ1-6; CDR3 DNA: TGTGCCAGCAGCTTGCATTCCAGGGGGGATTCACCCCTCCACTTT; CDR3 protein: CASSLHSRGDSPLHF
V gene: TRBV6-4; clone size: -; D gene: -; J gene: TRBJ2-4; CDR3 DNA: TGTGCCAGCAGTGAGGGAACCACAGGCGTTCAGTACTTC; CDR3 protein: CASSEGTTGVQYF
V gene: TRBV4-1; clone size: -; D gene: TRBD2; J gene: TRBJ2-2; CDR3 DNA: TGCGCCAGCAGCCAAGGTTTAGCGGGAGCCGGGGAGCTGTTTTTT; CDR3 protein: CASSQGLAGAGELFF
V gene: TRBV4-2; clone size: -; D gene: -; J gene: TRBJ2-7; CDR3 DNA: TGTGCCAGCAGCCAGGGACTCGAGATCTACGAGCAGTACTTC; CDR3 protein: CASSQGLEIYEQYF
V gene: TRBV6-1; clone size: -; D gene: -; J gene: TRBJ2-7; CDR3 DNA: TGTGCCAGCAGACCGTCGGGGGGCGCGTCCTACGAGCAGTACTTC; CDR3 protein: CASRPSGGASYEQYF
V gene: TRBV13; clone size: -; D gene: -; J gene: TRBJ2-1; CDR3 DNA: TGTGCCAGCAGCCCACAAGGACAAGACTCCTACAATGAGCAGTTCTTC; CDR3 protein: CASSPQGQDSYNEQFF
V gene: TRBV24-1; clone size: -; D gene: TRBD2; J gene: TRBJ2-5; CDR3 DNA: TGTGCCACCAGTGATTCCGGGACTAGCTCCATTCAAGAGACCCAGTACTTC; CDR3 protein: CATSDSGTSSIQETQYF
V gene: TRBV27; clone size: -; D gene: TRBD2; J gene: TRBJ2-7; CDR3 DNA: TGTGCCAGCAGCTTAGTAGCGGGATTTGATGAGCAGTACTTC; CDR3 protein: CASSLVAGFDEQYF
V gene: TRBV11-3; clone size: -; D gene: TRBD1; J gene: TRBJ2-1; CDR3 DNA: TGTGCCAGCAGCTCGCCGGGACAGGGAAAGGGTGAGCAGTTCTTC; CDR3 protein: CASSSPGQGKGEQFF
V gene: TRBV2; clone size: -; D gene: -; J gene: TRBJ1-1; CDR3 DNA: TGTGCCAGCAGTAAAATAGTCGACACTGAAGCTTTCTTT; CDR3 protein: CASSKIVDTEAFF
V gene: TRBV4-1; clone size: once; D gene: -; J gene: TRBJ2-3; CDR3 DNA: TGCGCCAGCAGCCAAGATTTTTGGCGGGATACCGGCACAGATACGCAGTATTTT; CDR3 protein: CASSQDFWRDTGTDTQYF
V gene: TRBV15; clone size: -; D gene: TRBD2; J gene: TRBJ2-3; CDR3 DNA: TGTGCCACCAGTACTAGCGGGGGGCACACAGATACGCAGTATTTT; CDR3 protein: CATSTSGGHTDTQYF
V gene: TRBV4-2; clone size: once; D gene: -; J gene: TRBJ2-1; CDR3 DNA: TGTGCCAGCAGCCAAACAAGCTCCTACAATGAGCAGTTCTTC; CDR3 protein: CASSQTSSYNEQFF
V gene: TRBV4-1; clone size: -; D gene: -; J gene: TRBJ1-3; CDR3 DNA: TGCGCCAGCAGTAGGGGACTGGGACTTTCTGACTCTGGAAACACCATATATTTT; CDR3 protein: CASSRGLGLSDSGNTIYF
V gene: TRBV5-1; clone size: -; D gene: -; J gene: TRBJ1-5; CDR3 DNA: TGCGCCAGCAGCTTGGGAGGCCCCAATCAGCCCCAGCATTTT; CDR3 protein: CASSLGGPNQPQHF
V gene: TRBV18; clone size: -; D gene: TRBD1; J gene: TRBJ2-7; CDR3 DNA: TGTGCCAGCTCACCCGGGACAGGCACCTACGAGCAGTACTTC; CDR3 protein: CASSPGTGTYEQYF
V gene: TRBV9; clone size: -; D gene: -; J gene: TRBJ2-3; CDR3 DNA: TGTGCCAGCAGCGGCTACAGGCTCCTTAGCACAGATACGCAGTATTTT; CDR3 protein: CASSGYRLLSTDTQYF
V gene: TRBV27; clone size: -; D gene: -; J gene: TRBJ2-3; CDR3 DNA: TGTGCCAGCAGTTTCTCACCGAGGAGGAGATCGACGACAGATACGCAGTATTTT; CDR3 protein: CASSFSPRRRSTTDTQYF
V gene: TRBV3-1/TRBV3-2; clone size: -; D gene: TRBD2; J gene: TRBJ2-1; CDR3 DNA: TGTGCCAGCAGCCGAGGGACTAGCGGGAGGAATGAGCAGTTCTTC; CDR3 protein: CASSRGTSGRNEQFF
V gene: TRBV5-1; clone size: -; D gene: TRBD1; J gene: TRBJ2-5; CDR3 DNA: TGCGCCAGCAGCTTGGGACGATCCGGGACAGGGGGCCAGGAGACCCAGTACTTC; CDR3 protein: CASSLGRSGTGGQETQYF
V gene: TRBV6-5; clone size: -; D gene: TRBD1; J gene: TRBJ2-7; CDR3 DNA: TGTGCCAGCAGGTCTGACAGGGTGAGCGAGCAGTACTTC; CDR3 protein: CASRSDRVSEQYF
V gene: TRBV27; clone size: -; D gene: TRBD2; J gene: TRBJ2-1; CDR3 DNA: TGTGCCAGCAGCCCTAGCTACGGGGGGGCAGAATATGTCTACAATGAGCAGTTCTTC; CDR3 protein: CASSPSYGGAEYVYNEQFF
V gene: TRBV29-1; clone size: few; D gene: TRBD1; J gene: TRBJ2-2; CDR3 DNA: TGCAGCGTTTTGGGACAGAAGGGGCCGACCGGGGAGCTGTTTTTT; CDR3 protein: CSVLGQKGPTGELFF
V gene: TRBV27; clone size: -; D gene: -; J gene: TRBJ1-4; CDR3 DNA: TGTGCCAGCAGTTCCACAACAGCAACTAATGAAAAACTGTTTTTT; CDR3 protein: CASSSTTATNEKLFF
V gene: TRBV5-6; clone size: few; D gene: TRBD1; J gene: TRBJ1-1; CDR3 DNA: TGTGCCAGCTGCGAGGTGGGGGACAGGAACACTGAAGCTTTCTTT; CDR3 protein: CASCEVGDRNTEAFF
V gene: TRBV4-2; clone size: once; D gene: TRBD2; J gene: TRBJ2-2; CDR3 DNA: TGTGCCAGCAGCCAAGACGCTAGCGGGGGGCCGACCGGGGAGCTGTTTTTT; CDR3 protein: CASSQDASGGPTGELFF
V gene: TRBV3-1/TRBV3-2; clone size: -; D gene: -; J gene: TRBJ2-7; CDR3 DNA: TGTGCCAGCAGCCCCAGGGCCGGGGGATCCTACGAGCAGTACTTC; CDR3 protein: CASSPRAGGSYEQYF
V gene: TRBV19; clone size: -; D gene: TRBD1; J gene: TRBJ1-1; CDR3 DNA: TGTGCCAGTAGAGACAGGGCAATGAACACTGAAGCTTTCTTT; CDR3 protein: CASRDRAMNTEAFF
V gene: TRBV7-2; clone size: -; D gene: TRBD2; J gene: TRBJ2-7; CDR3 DNA: TGTGCCAGCAGCTTAGCGCGTGGTTCTAGCGGGAGACCACATCTGGCGTACTTC; CDR3 protein: CASSLARGSSGRPHLAYF
V gene: TRBV7-2; clone size: -; D gene: TRBD2; J gene: TRBJ2-1; CDR3 DNA: TGTGCCAGCAGAGTAAGAGCGGGAGCGTACAATGAGCAGTTCTTC; CDR3 protein: CASRVRAGAYNEQFF
V gene: TRBV4-1; clone size: many; D gene: TRBD2; J gene: TRBJ2-1; CDR3 DNA: TGCGCCAGCAGCCGATCGGGACTAGCGGGGTTGGGCAATGAGCAGTTCTTC; CDR3 protein: CASSRSGLAGLGNEQFF
V gene: TRBV6-2/TRBV6-3; clone size: -; D gene: TRBD2; J gene: TRBJ2-5; CDR3 DNA: TGTGCCAGCAGCCGGACTAGCGGGGGGGCAGAGACCCAGTACTTC; CDR3 protein: CASSRTSGGAETQYF
V gene: TRBV28; clone size: -; D gene: TRBD1; J gene: TRBJ2-4; CDR3 DNA: TGTGCCAGCAGTTTCGTCGTTGGGGGACAGGGGGCGGTGTTTGACAAAAACATTCAGTACTTC; CDR3 protein: CASSFVVGGQGAVFDKNIQYF
V gene: TRBV7-9; clone size: -; D gene: TRBD2; J gene: TRBJ2-1; CDR3 DNA: TGTGCCAGCAGCTTTGGGGGGGTGTACAATGAGCAGTTCTTC; CDR3 protein: CASSFGGVYNEQFF
V gene: TRBV18; clone size: -; D gene: TRBD1; J gene: TRBJ1-1; CDR3 DNA: TGTGCCAGCTCATTCGACAGGGTCTATTCGTCAGCTTTCTTT; CDR3 protein: CASSFDRVYSSAFF
V gene: TRBV15; clone size: -; D gene: TRBD1; J gene: TRBJ1-2; CDR3 DNA: TGTGCCACCAGCAGAGGTTTCGACAGGGCCCCTAACTATGGCTACACCTTC; CDR3 protein: CATSRGFDRAPNYGYTF
V gene: TRBV6-5; clone size: -; D gene: -; J gene: TRBJ2-1; CDR3 DNA: TGTGCCAGCAGTACCCCCCAGGGGTCCTACAATGAGCAGTTCTTC; CDR3 protein: CASSTPQGSYNEQFF
V gene: TRBV12-5; clone size: -; D gene: -; J gene: TRBJ1-3; CDR3 DNA: TGTGCTAGTGGTTTTCCAGCGTACTCTGGAAACACCATATATTTT; CDR3 protein: CASGFPAYSGNTIYF
V gene: TRBV6-1; clone size: -; D gene: -; J gene: TRBJ2-7; CDR3 DNA: TGTGCCAGCAGTGACCGACAGGGAGGCTACGAGCAGTACTTC; CDR3 protein: CASSDRQGGYEQYF